What follows are 28 T cell receptor beta chains derived from one specimen sequenced in a study of preoperative IRX-2 immunotherapy in early breast cancer. Treatment of the sample: preoperative locoregional IRX-2 cytokine immunotherapy. This table comes from immunoSEQ multiplex PCR, and its TCRdb copy is limited to in-frame clones, with some not included. Found here are about 23,000 clones, 95% of them singletons; the top ten hold around 15%. This specimen consisted of tumor tissue, obtained after IRX-2 immunotherapy. The receptors were sampled from a human donor with breast cancer.

V and J are TRBV25-1 and TRBJ2-7, with 10 bases aligning to TRBD1. V shed 8 bases and J 5 bases; nucleotides not matched to a gene: 9. This CDR3 spans 14 amino acids. CDR1 MGHDK and CDR2 SYGVNS come from the germline V gene. CDR3 amino acids: CASRASDRGHEQYF. The CDR3 DNA reads TGTGCCAGCCGGGCTAGCGACAGGGGGCACGAGCAGTACTTC.

The genes are TRBV2 and TRBJ2-7; weak D call: TRBD2 (5 bases). Germline V gene sequence: CDR1 SNHLY, CDR2 FYNNEI. The CDR3 loop spans 15 amino acids. The V and J ends lost 1 base and 3 bases respectively, with 13 bases between them. The CDR3 loop reads CASSEGQHRGYEQYF. The CDR3 region has the DNA TGTGCCAGCAGTGAAGGGCAGCATCGGGGCTACGAGCAGTACTTC.

This chain links TRBV29-1 with TRBJ2-7; 8 bases are a match to TRBD2. Germline trimming cut 8 bases from V and 2 bases from J; bases unmatched to any gene: 8. This CDR3 region has 13 residues. Germline CDR1 SQVTM, CDR2 ANQGSEA. CDR3 DNA: TGCAGCACCACTAGCGGTGGAACCTACGAGCAGTACTTC. Its protein is CSTTSGGTYEQYF.

A single count supports this clone. The rearrangement uses TRBV7-9 and TRBJ2-7; the match to TRBD1 covers 12 bases. The junction had 5 bases not matched to a gene; V was cut back by 5 bases and J by 3 bases. This CDR3 spans 15 amino acids. The germline V gene encodes CDR1 SEHNR and CDR2 FQNEAQ (reference sequence). CDR3 protein: CASSGRDRGLYEQYF. The DNA of the CDR3 is TGTGCCAGCAGCGGTCGGGACAGGGGGCTCTACGAGCAGTACTTC. The whole variable domain, remainder taken from reference TRBV7-9 and TRBJ2-7, is DTGVSQNPRHKITKRGQNVTFRCDPISEHNRLYWYRQTLGQGPEFLTYFQNEAQLEKSRLLSDRFSAERPKGSFSTLEIQRTEQGDSAMYLCASSGRDRGLYEQYFGPGTRLTVT.

This rearrangement joins TRBV7-9 to TRBJ2-3; a possible D gene is TRBD2 (5 bases). The V end was cut by 2 bases, the J end by 5 bases, with 11 bases between. The CDR3 runs 14 residues. The germline CDR1 and CDR2 sequences are SEHNR and FQNEAQ (reference sequence). CDR3 coding DNA: TGTGCCAGCAGCTTAAGGGCGGGCGGAGATACGCAGTATTTT. Amino acid sequence: CASSLRAGGDTQYF.

The chain links TRBV10-3 to TRBJ2-3, with 8 bases fitting TRBD2. This CDR3 is built from 16 residues. Germline lookup yields CDR1 ENHRY and CDR2 SYGVKD. V gave up 4 bases and J gave up 2 bases; unmatched junction bases: 8. CDR3 amino acids: CAISVSAGGPTDTQYF. In DNA, the CDR3 is TGTGCCATCAGTGTTAGTGCGGGAGGACCCACAGATACGCAGTATTTT.

This rearrangement joins TRBV30 to TRBJ2-5, with 9 bases lining up with TRBD1. The CDR3 contains 13 residues. Trimming cost V 6 bases and J 5 bases; bases outside gene matches: 7. Germline-derived CDR1 and CDR2 are GTSNPN and SVGIG (reference sequence). The DNA for the CDR3 is TGTGCCTGCCCGGGACAGGGTCAGGAGACCCAGTACTTC. Translation: CACPGQGQETQYF.

V and J are TRBV29-1 and TRBJ1-2; 7 bases fit TRBD1. CDR3 length: 13 amino acids. J was trimmed by 4 bases and V by 8 bases; bases with no gene match: 10. Germline V gene sequence: CDR1 SQVTM, CDR2 ANQGSEA. CDR3 residues: CSTRQGLSYGYTF. The CDR3 DNA reads TGCAGCACGAGACAGGGCTTAAGCTATGGCTACACCTTC.

This rearrangement joins TRBV29-1 to TRBJ2-7; 10 bases line up with TRBD2. In germline, CDR1 is SQVTM, CDR2 ANQGSEA. V lost 2 bases to trimming and J lost 6 bases; unmatched junction nucleotides: 7. The CDR3 is 14 residues long. CDR3 bases: TGCAGCGTTGAAACAGGACTAGCGGTGGGCGAGCAGTACTTC. Its translation: CSVETGLAVGEQYF.

CDR3 nucleotides: TGTGCCAGTAGTATTAGGACCGGACCAACTCCGGTGGCGGGGTTCAATGAGCAGTTCTTC. It translates to CASSIRTGPTPVAGFNEQFF. The J gene is TRBJ2-1, the V gene TRBV19; tentatively, D is TRBD2 (6 bases). Germline CDR1 LNHDA, CDR2 SQIVND (reference sequence). V was trimmed by 3 bases and J by 6 bases, leaving 30 bases between them. The CDR3 spans 20 residues.

V is TRBV19 and J is TRBJ2-3; D is uncertain. Germline CDR1 is LNHDA and CDR2 is SQIVND (reference sequence). The CDR3 runs to 17 residues. The V end lost 1 base, the J end lost 1 base, and 15 bases lay between the germline ends. DNA of the CDR3: TGTGCCAGTAGTATAGGTAGGACCGCAACGGGCACAGATACGCAGTATTTT. This sequence encodes CASSIGRTATGTDTQYF.

In its sample, this clone was seen a few times. J is TRBJ1-2 and V is TRBV28, with a possible D match to TRBD1 (5 bases). V lost 1 base and J 7 bases, leaving 10 bases between the germline ends. Germline V gene lookup returns CDR1 MDHEN and CDR2 SYDVKM. This CDR3 has 13 residues. As DNA, the CDR3 is TGTGCCAGCAGTTTATTTGGGGGAGGTGGCTACACCTTC. It yields the protein CASSLFGGGGYTF.

The chain recombines TRBV28 with TRBJ2-3, with TRBD1 identical over 7 bases. The ends lost 7 bases at V and 3 bases at J; junction bases unmatched: 10. CDR1 is MDHEN, CDR2 SYDVKM, per germline. The CDR3 is 15 amino acids. In DNA form, the CDR3 reads TGTGCCAGCATTTCCGGGACAGATAGAACAGATACGCAGTATTTT. Its translation is CASISGTDRTDTQYF.

The chain combines TRBV19 with TRBJ2-3, with D perhaps matching TRBD1 (5 bases). The CDR3 runs 13 residues. Germline V gives CDR1 LNHDA, CDR2 SQIVND (reference sequence). This CDR3 is CALSEGPRATQYF. The CDR3 nucleotides read TGTGCTCTAAGCGAAGGCCCCAGGGCTACGCAGTATTTT. Looking up the rest from reference TRBV19 and TRBJ2-3 gives the full variable domain: DGGITQSPKYLFRKEGQNVTLSCEQNLNHDAMYWYRQDPGQGLRLIYYSQIVNDFQKGDIAEGYSVSREKKESFPLTVTSAQKNPTAFYLCALSEGPRATQYFGPGTRLTVL.

This chain connects TRBV7-8 to TRBJ2-2; D is unclear. Germline CDR1 and CDR2: SGHVS and FQNEAQ. The CDR3 contains 15 residues. Trimming cost V 2 bases and J 0 bases, with 7 bases left between them. The CDR3 DNA reads TGTGCCAGCAGCTTAAGGCTAGCGAACACCGGGGAGCTGTTTTTT. It is translated as CASSLRLANTGELFF.

The genes are TRBV6-1 and TRBJ1-2; no clear D. There are 10 residues in the CDR3. Germline loops: CDR1 MNHNS, CDR2 SASEGT. Trimming removed 5 bases at V and 7 bases at J, with 5 bases between. The CDR3 DNA reads TGTGCCAGCAGTTCTTTTGGCTACACCTTC. Translation: CASSSFGYTF.

V usage is TRBV4-1 and J usage is TRBJ1-2; TRBD1 matches at 9 bases. There are 16 residues in the CDR3. Germline V gives CDR1 MGHRA, CDR2 YSYEKL. The J segment lost 4 bases and the V segment lost 4 bases, leaving 10 bases of the junction unmatched. CDR3 DNA sequence: TGCGCCAGCAGCCTTACCCGGGACAGGGTCAGCTATGGCTACACCTTC. Its protein product is CASSLTRDRVSYGYTF.

This clone was seen just once. V is TRBV10-3 and J is TRBJ1-1, with D possibly TRBD1 on 6 matching bases. The CDR3 sequence is 15 residues long. V lost 6 bases and J 6 bases, leaving 20 bases between the germline ends. The germline gives CDR1 ENHRY, CDR2 SYGVKD. This CDR3 is CAIRARGRKGPEAFF. CDR3 nucleotides: TGTGCCATCAGGGCCAGGGGCCGCAAGGGTCCTGAAGCTTTCTTT.

This clone occurred once. The chain employs TRBV5-4 and TRBJ2-1; D is unresolved. Germline assignment: CDR1 SGHNT and CDR2 YYREEE (reference sequence). The CDR3 has 12 amino acids. V was trimmed by 4 bases and J by 12 bases, leaving 14 bases between them. The CDR3 region is CASSADLKGQFF. As DNA, the CDR3 is TGTGCCAGCAGCGCTGACTTGAAGGGGCAGTTCTTC.

This rearrangement joins TRBV6-5 to TRBJ2-7; D remains ambiguous. The germline V gene has CDR1 MNHEY and CDR2 SVGAGI. The CDR3 runs 14 residues. Trimming took 2 bases from V and 0 from J, leaving 8 bases between them. The CDR3 sequence: CASSYDGTSYEQYF. CDR3 sequence (DNA): TGTGCCAGCAGTTACGACGGAACCTCCTACGAGCAGTACTTC.

This CDR3 reads CASSRGQHSYEQYF. CDR3 bases: TGTGCCAGCAGTCGCGGACAGCACTCCTACGAGCAGTACTTC. The chain joins TRBV11-3 to TRBJ2-7, with a tentative D call TRBD1 (6 bases). The CDR3 loop spans 14 amino acids. V lost 6 bases to trimming and J lost 0 bases, with 12 bases between them. Germline lookup yields CDR1 SGHNT and CDR2 YENEEA.

The V and J genes are TRBV25-1 and TRBJ1-3; perhaps TRBD1 as D (5 bases). V was clipped by 0 bases and J by 2 bases, with 8 bases between them. Germline V CDR1 and CDR2: MGHDK, SYGVNS. The CDR3 has 15 amino acids. This CDR3 reads CASSEYKGTGNTIYF. The CDR3 DNA sequence: TGTGCCAGCAGTGAATATAAGGGGACTGGAAACACCATATATTTT.

CDR3 residues: CASRGTGGSYEQYF. CDR3 DNA sequence: TGTGCCAGCAGGGGGACAGGGGGATCTTACGAGCAGTACTTC. The V and J genes are TRBV28 and TRBJ2-7, with 11 bases identical to TRBD1. This CDR3 has 14 amino acids. CDR1 and CDR2 (germline): MDHEN, SYDVKM. V dropped 6 bases and J dropped 4; count of bases not matched to a gene: 5.

The V call is TRBV11-3, the J call TRBJ2-1; D call uncertain. V was pared by 1 base and J by 8 bases, with 6 bases between. CDR1 is SGHNT and CDR2 is YENEEA in the germline V gene. The CDR3 contains 12 residues. DNA of the CDR3: TGTGCCAGCAGCTTAGGAGGTGATGAGCAGTTCTTC. Its translation: CASSLGGDEQFF.

A remark on this clone: The junction differs from germline at one of its ends, possibly a read error. The chain is built from TRBV7-7 and TRBJ2-3; TRBD1 might be the D (5 bases). The CDR3 runs 16 residues. The V gene's germline CDR1 is SSHAT and CDR2 FNYEAQ (reference sequence). CDR3 in amino acids: CASSLGPKSSTDTQYF. The CDR3 region has the DNA TGTGCTAGCAGCTTGGGGCCAAAATCTAGCACAGATACGCAGTATTTT. Filled out from reference TRBV7-7 and TRBJ2-3, the complete variable domain reads GAGVSQSPRYKVTKRGQDVTLRCDPISSHATLYWYQQALGQGPEFLTYFNYEAQPDKSGLPSDRFSAERPEGSISTLTIQRTEQRDSAMYRCASSLGPKSSTDTQYFGPGTRLTVL.

The chain has TRBV7-3 and TRBJ1-1; 7 nucleotides match TRBD1. The CDR3 sequence is 13 residues long. The V and J ends lost 3 bases and 7 bases, in that order; junction bases with no gene match: 5. Germline V CDR1 and CDR2: SGHTA, FQGTGA. For the CDR3, the DNA is TGTGCCAGCAGCTTGACAGGGAGAAATGAAGCTTTCTTT. Amino acid sequence: CASSLTGRNEAFF.

This clone was seen a single time. The genes are TRBV14 and TRBJ1-1; D call uncertain. The CDR3 is 13 residues long. Germline V lookup: CDR1 SGHDN, CDR2 FVKESK. Trimming stripped 2 bases from V and 1 base from J, with 5 bases between. As DNA, the CDR3 is TGTGCCAGCAGCCAACAGGCGAACACTGAAGCTTTCTTT. Protein sequence: CASSQQANTEAFF.

This chain joins TRBV7-8 and TRBJ2-2, with TRBD2 matching 9 bases. This CDR3 has 16 residues. The V gene's germline CDR1 is SGHVS and CDR2 FQNEAQ. With V trimmed by 3 bases and J by 5 bases, 7 bases remained unmatched. The CDR3 is CASSFSGSVWTGELFF. The CDR3 DNA is TGTGCCAGCAGCTTTAGCGGGAGCGTGTGGACCGGGGAGCTGTTTTTT.